Listed here are 26 T cell receptor beta chains from one sample, sequenced in a study (dated by TCRdb to between 2014 and 2017). The library was produced with multiplex PCR. Sequencing took place on an Ion Torrent PGM. Adaptor-ligated barcode primers were used to amplify TRBV12-4/TRBJ1-2 clonotypes in the approximately 23-patient analysis. The public reads were quality trimmed at Q25 with fastp and then assembled into clones with MiXCR by TCRdb, keeping productive beta chains. Here each entry gathers all rows of one CDR3 protein and keeps the most common genes and DNA. The sample contains just under 2,500 distinct CDR3 sequences, around 2.4% of them found a single time. The top ten hold over 8.5% of the sample. Cells that were CD4+CD25+CD127-/low were the ones isolated as Tregs. Sequenced: tumor-infiltrating Tregs sorted from the breast tumor. The receptors derive from a female donor with breast cancer.

This clonotype is medium-sized in the sample. The rearrangement uses TRBV12-3 or TRBV12-4 and TRBJ1-2, with D unclear. Deletions cut 3 bases from V and 1 base from J, with 9 bases between. The length of the CDR3 is 14 residues. In nucleotides, the CDR3 is TGTGCCAGCAGTTTCGCTGACCGTAACTATGGCTACACCTTC. It encodes CASSFADRNYGYTF.

In its sample, this clonotype is large. J is TRBJ1-2 and V is TRBV12-3 or TRBV12-4; TRBD1 might be the D (6 bases). V lost 0 bases and J lost 2, with 10 bases in between. The CDR3 spans 15 residues. The chain's CDR3 is CASSLAITGNYGYTF. CDR3 nucleotide sequence: TGTGCCAGCAGTTTAGCGATAACAGGGAACTATGGCTACACCTTC.

By share, this clonotype ranks as medium-sized. This chain uses TRBV12-3 or TRBV12-4 with TRBJ1-2; D is unclear. The CDR3 extends over 15 amino acids. V was clipped by 0 bases and J by 4 bases, with 12 bases between them. CDR3 residues: CASSLASSRLYGYTF. CDR3 in DNA: TGTGCCAGCAGTTTAGCTAGTTCGCGACTCTATGGCTACACCTTC.

This clonotype is classed as medium-sized. The V call is TRBV12-3 or TRBV12-4, the J call TRBJ1-2; D is possibly TRBD1 (6 bases). The CDR3 length is 13 residues. V lost 5 bases and J 6 bases, leaving 13 bases between the germline ends. CDR3 region: CASSPGTNNGYTF. The CDR3 DNA reads as TGTGCCAGCAGTCCCGGGACAAACAATGGCTACACCTTC.

This clonotype is termed medium-sized. This chain uses TRBV12-3 or TRBV12-4 with TRBJ1-2; perhaps TRBD1 as D (6 bases). Trimming took 2 bases from V and 2 from J, leaving 12 bases between them. The CDR3 sequence is 15 residues long. The CDR3 DNA follows: TGTGCCAGCAGTTTACGCATCGGACAGAACTATGGCTACACCTTC. It translates to CASSLRIGQNYGYTF.

This clonotype was recorded at least ten times. CDR3 sequence (DNA): TGTGCCAGCAGGCCGGGACCATCGTCAGCCTATGGCTACACCTTC. Protein sequence: CASRPGPSSAYGYTF. The gene calls are TRBV12-3 or TRBV12-4 and TRBJ1-2; D is possibly TRBD1 (5 bases). The V gene lost 6 bases and the J gene lost 4 bases, with 18 bases spanning the gap. The CDR3 contains 15 residues.

This clonotype is medium-sized (0.01 to 0.1%) in the sample. The chain carries TRBV12-3 or TRBV12-4 and TRBJ1-2; tentatively, D is TRBD1 (5 bases). The CDR3 totals 12 residues. V dropped 3 bases and J dropped 6 bases, with 8 bases sitting between them. DNA of the CDR3: TGTGCCAGCAGTTTGGACACAAATGGCTACACCTTC. Its protein is CASSLDTNGYTF.

This clonotype is categorized as large. The CDR3 protein is CASSTYGYGYTF. As DNA, the CDR3 is TGTGCCAGCAGCACCTATGGCTATGGCTACACCTTC. The rearrangement uses TRBV12-3 or TRBV12-4 and TRBJ1-2; D gene ambiguous. The CDR3 sequence is 12 residues long. Trimming shortened V by 6 bases and J by 4 bases, and 9 bases separated the two germline ends.

By proportion, this clonotype is medium-sized. J is TRBJ1-2 and V is TRBV12-3 or TRBV12-4; 10 bases match TRBD1. The CDR3 is 16 amino acids. The trim removed 4 bases at V and 0 bases at J, leaving 5 bases unmatched. The CDR3 DNA reads as TGTGCCAGCAGTTCCCGGGACAGGGGCACTAACTATGGCTACACCTTC. Its translation: CASSSRDRGTNYGYTF.

This clonotype is labeled as medium-sized. The V call is TRBV12-3 or TRBV12-4, the J call TRBJ1-2; D is unclear. V shed 1 base and J shed 3 bases, with 3 bases lying between them. The CDR3 has 12 amino acids. As DNA, the CDR3 is TGTGCCAGCAGTTTAGAATACTATGGCTACACCTTC. Translating gives CASSLEYYGYTF.

This clonotype rates as medium-sized. The J gene is TRBJ1-2, the V gene TRBV12-3 or TRBV12-4; no reliable D call. Trimming cost V 5 bases and J 10 bases, with 17 bases left between them. The CDR3 has 13 residues. CDR3 in DNA: TGTGCCAGCAGTCCACCCCTCAGGAGGGTCTACACCTTC. It codes for CASSPPLRRVYTF.

This clonotype is termed medium-sized. The chain recombines TRBV12-3 or TRBV12-4 with TRBJ1-2; 8 nucleotides align to TRBD1. CDR3 size: 16 residues. V was clipped by 3 bases and J by 7 bases; unmatched bases: 13. CDR3 loop: CASSFDRDRPTVGYTF. DNA for the CDR3: TGTGCCAGCAGTTTTGACCGGGACAGGCCCACCGTTGGCTACACCTTC.

The genes are TRBV12-3 or TRBV12-4 and TRBJ1-2; TRBD1 is a possible D gene (5 bases). This CDR3 is built from 14 residues. Trimming cost V 5 bases and J 5 bases, with 15 bases left between them. This CDR3 is CASSPRQGAYGYTF. CDR3 sequence (DNA): TGTGCCAGCAGTCCTCGCCAAGGGGCATATGGCTACACCTTC.

In this sample, this clonotype is medium-sized. This chain links TRBV12-3 or TRBV12-4 with TRBJ1-2; perhaps TRBD1 as D (6 bases). The CDR3 length is 14 residues. V lost 2 bases and J 4 bases, leaving 11 bases between the germline ends. CDR3 protein: CASSLRDKFYGYTF. CDR3 nucleotides: TGTGCCAGCAGTTTAAGGGACAAGTTCTATGGCTACACCTTC.

By share, this clonotype counts as medium-sized (0.01 to 0.1%). The genes are TRBV12-3 or TRBV12-4 and TRBJ1-2; D ambiguous. With 3 bases removed from V and 0 bases from J, the gap between germline ends came to 11 bases. The CDR3 loop spans 15 amino acids. The CDR3 region is CASSFDQAPNYGYTF. CDR3 nucleotides: TGTGCCAGCAGTTTTGATCAGGCTCCTAACTATGGCTACACCTTC.

By sample fraction, this clonotype is medium-sized. V usage is TRBV12-3 or TRBV12-4 and J usage is TRBJ1-2; D is undetermined. V was trimmed by 5 bases and J by 8 bases, leaving 12 bases between them. The CDR3 length is 12 residues. CDR3 in amino acids: CASSPGGKGYTF. CDR3 bases: TGTGCCAGCAGTCCCGGAGGAAAAGGCTACACCTTC.

This clonotype is large by share. The chain uses TRBV12-3 or TRBV12-4 and TRBJ1-2; D is ambiguous. Trimming left V 6 bases short and J 2 bases short, with 10 bases between. The CDR3 is 13 amino acids. DNA of the CDR3: TGTGCCAGCAGCATGGACGGAAACTATGGCTACACCTTC. Residues: CASSMDGNYGYTF.

This clonotype is labeled medium-sized. The chain uses TRBV12-3 or TRBV12-4 and TRBJ1-2; D is unclear. The CDR3 extends over 13 amino acids. The V and J ends lost 3 bases and 0 bases respectively, with 5 bases between them. CDR3 protein: CASSLGANYGYTF. CDR3 sequence (DNA): TGTGCCAGCAGTTTGGGAGCTAACTATGGCTACACCTTC.

By proportion, this clonotype is medium-sized. This chain uses TRBV12-3 or TRBV12-4 with TRBJ1-2; the D gene is possibly TRBD1 (5 bases). V lost 4 bases and J 4 bases, leaving 7 bases between the germline ends. This CDR3 region has 12 residues. CDR3 DNA sequence: TGTGCCAGCAGTTCCGGGACCTATGGCTACACCTTC. As protein: CASSSGTYGYTF.

By share, this clonotype counts as medium-sized. The chain employs TRBV12-3 or TRBV12-4 and TRBJ1-2; 7 nucleotides agree with TRBD1. CDR3 size: 15 residues. V trimming: 6 bases; J trimming: 1 base; junction bases outside the gene matches: 8. The CDR3 nucleotides are TGTGCCAGCAGGACAGGGAGATCTTATAACTATGGCTACACCTTC. It is translated as CASRTGRSYNYGYTF.

By proportion, this clonotype is medium-sized. The chain joins TRBV12-3 or TRBV12-4 to TRBJ1-2, with TRBD1 matching over 8 bases. This CDR3 contains 14 residues. V was clipped by 4 bases and J by 4 bases; unmatched bases: 5. The CDR3 nucleotides are TGTGCCAGCAGTTCGGACAGGGCGGGCTATGGCTACACCTTC. Translating it yields CASSSDRAGYGYTF.

This clonotype is medium-sized (0.01 to 0.1%). The chain recombines TRBV12-3 or TRBV12-4 with TRBJ1-2; unclear D gene. Trimming removed 4 bases from V and 1 base from J, with 7 bases in between. This CDR3 region has 13 residues. This chain's CDR3 is CASSSGNNYGYTF. The DNA for the CDR3 is TGTGCCAGCAGTTCCGGGAATAACTATGGCTACACCTTC.

J is TRBJ1-2 and V is TRBV12-3 or TRBV12-4; D remains unclear. Trimming removed 6 bases at V and 4 bases at J, with 12 bases between. This CDR3 region has 13 residues. The CDR3 spells CASRQTNRYGYTF. The CDR3 nucleotides read TGTGCCAGCAGACAGACAAACCGCTATGGCTACACCTTC.

This clonotype is categorized as medium-sized. This chain uses TRBV12-3 or TRBV12-4 with TRBJ1-2; D is possibly TRBD1 (5 bases). V was shortened by 3 bases and J by 4 bases, with 9 bases between the two germline ends. CDR3 size: 13 residues. CDR3 sequence reads: CASSFGAAYGYTF. In nucleotides, the CDR3 is TGTGCCAGCAGTTTTGGGGCCGCCTATGGCTACACCTTC.

This clonotype is deemed medium-sized. With a much larger clone just one base away, this may be a read error. Here the CDR3 omits its conserved ending phenylalanine or tryptophan, so a read error is the likely source. The rearrangement joins TRBV12-3 or TRBV12-4 to TRBJ1-2; no reliable D call. Deletions cut 4 bases from V and 1 base from J, with 4 bases between. This CDR3 is 12 amino acids long. The DNA of the CDR3 is TGTGCCAGCAGTTCCAGTAACTATGGCTACACCCTC. Its protein product is CASSSSNYGYTL.

This clonotype counts as medium-sized. V is TRBV12-3 or TRBV12-4 and J is TRBJ1-2; weak D call: TRBD1 (5 bases). V was clipped by 5 bases and J by 4 bases, with 14 bases between them. There are 14 residues in the CDR3. CDR3 nucleotides: TGTGCCAGCAGTCCTGGGGACGGCACCTATGGCTACACCTTC. Protein sequence: CASSPGDGTYGYTF.